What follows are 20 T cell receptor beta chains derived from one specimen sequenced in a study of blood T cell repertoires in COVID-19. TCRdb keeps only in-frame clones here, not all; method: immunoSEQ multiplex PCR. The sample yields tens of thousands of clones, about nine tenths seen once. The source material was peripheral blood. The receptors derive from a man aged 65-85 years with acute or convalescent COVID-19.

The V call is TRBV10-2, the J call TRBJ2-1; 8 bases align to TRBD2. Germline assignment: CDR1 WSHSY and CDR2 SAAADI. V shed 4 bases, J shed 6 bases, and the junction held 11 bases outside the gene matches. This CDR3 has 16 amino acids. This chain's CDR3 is CASSAPRAGVVNEQFF. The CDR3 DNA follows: TGCGCCAGCAGTGCCCCCCGAGCGGGAGTCGTCAATGAGCAGTTCTTC.

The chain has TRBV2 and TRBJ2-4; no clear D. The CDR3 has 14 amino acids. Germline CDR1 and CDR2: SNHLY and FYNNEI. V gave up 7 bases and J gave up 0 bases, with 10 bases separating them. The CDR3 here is CASNRVLAKNIQYF. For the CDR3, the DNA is TGTGCCAGCAACCGGGTCCTAGCCAAAAACATTCAGTACTTC.

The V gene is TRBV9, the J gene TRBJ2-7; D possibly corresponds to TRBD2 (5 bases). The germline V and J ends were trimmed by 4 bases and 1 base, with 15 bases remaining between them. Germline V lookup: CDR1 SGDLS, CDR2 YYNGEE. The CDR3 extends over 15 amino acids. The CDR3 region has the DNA TGTGCCAGCAGCCGGACTGACCTCTCTTCCTACGAGCAGTACTTC. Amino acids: CASSRTDLSSYEQYF. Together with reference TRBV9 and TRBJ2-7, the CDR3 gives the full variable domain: DSGVTQTPKHLITATGQRVTLRCSPRSGDLSVYWYQQSLDQGLQFLIQYYNGEERAKGNILERFSAQQFPDLHSELNLSSLELGDSALYFCASSRTDLSSYEQYFGPGTRLTVT.

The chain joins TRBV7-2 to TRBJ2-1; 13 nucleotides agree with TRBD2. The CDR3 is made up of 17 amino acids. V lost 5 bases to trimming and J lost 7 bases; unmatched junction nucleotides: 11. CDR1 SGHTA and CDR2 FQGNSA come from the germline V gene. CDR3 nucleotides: TGTGCCAGCAGCCCGAACGCACTAGCGGGAGGGAGAAATGAGCAGTTCTTC. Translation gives CASSPNALAGGRNEQFF.

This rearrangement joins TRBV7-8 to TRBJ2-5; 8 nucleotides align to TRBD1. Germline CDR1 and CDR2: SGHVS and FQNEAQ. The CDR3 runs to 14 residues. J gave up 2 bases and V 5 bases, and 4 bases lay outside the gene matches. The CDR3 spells CASSPGQGQETQYF. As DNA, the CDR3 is TGTGCCAGCAGCCCCGGACAGGGACAAGAGACCCAGTACTTC.

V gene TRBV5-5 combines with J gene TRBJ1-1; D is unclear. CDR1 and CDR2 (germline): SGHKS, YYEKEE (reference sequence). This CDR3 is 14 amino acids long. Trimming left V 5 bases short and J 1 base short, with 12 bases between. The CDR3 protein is CASRVSPGNTEAFF. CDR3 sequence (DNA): TGTGCCAGCAGAGTTTCCCCCGGGAACACTGAAGCTTTCTTT.

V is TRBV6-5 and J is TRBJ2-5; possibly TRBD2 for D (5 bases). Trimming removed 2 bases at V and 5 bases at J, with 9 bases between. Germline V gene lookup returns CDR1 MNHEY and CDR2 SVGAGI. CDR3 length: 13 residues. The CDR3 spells CASSYEGRETQYF. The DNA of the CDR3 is TGTGCCAGCAGTTACGAGGGTCGGGAGACCCAGTACTTC.

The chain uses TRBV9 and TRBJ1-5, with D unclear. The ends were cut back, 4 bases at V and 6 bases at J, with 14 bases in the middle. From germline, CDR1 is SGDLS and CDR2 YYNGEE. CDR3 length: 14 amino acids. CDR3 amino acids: CASSPDARSQPQHF. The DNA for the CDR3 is TGTGCCAGCAGCCCGGATGCAAGGAGTCAGCCCCAGCATTTT. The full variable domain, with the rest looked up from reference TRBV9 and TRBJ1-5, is DSGVTQTPKHLITATGQRVTLRCSPRSGDLSVYWYQQSLDQGLQFLIQYYNGEERAKGNILERFSAQQFPDLHSELNLSSLELGDSALYFCASSPDARSQPQHFGDGTRLSIL.

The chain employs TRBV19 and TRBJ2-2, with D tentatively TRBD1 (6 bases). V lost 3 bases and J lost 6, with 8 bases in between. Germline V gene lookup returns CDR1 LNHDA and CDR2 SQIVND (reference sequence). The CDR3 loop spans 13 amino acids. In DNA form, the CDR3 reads TGTGCCAGTAGTATGGGGGCGGCCGGGGAGCTGTTTTTT. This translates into CASSMGAAGELFF.

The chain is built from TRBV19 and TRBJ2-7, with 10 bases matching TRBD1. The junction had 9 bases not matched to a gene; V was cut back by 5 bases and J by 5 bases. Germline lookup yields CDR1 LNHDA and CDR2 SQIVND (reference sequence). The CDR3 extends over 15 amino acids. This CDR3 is CASSPWGQGSHEQYF. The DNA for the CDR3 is TGTGCCAGTAGTCCCTGGGGACAGGGGTCTCACGAGCAGTACTTC. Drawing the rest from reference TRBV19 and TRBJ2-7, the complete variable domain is DGGITQSPKYLFRKEGQNVTLSCEQNLNHDAMYWYRQDPGQGLRLIYYSQIVNDFQKGDIAEGYSVSREKKESFPLTVTSAQKNPTAFYLCASSPWGQGSHEQYFGPGTRLTVT.

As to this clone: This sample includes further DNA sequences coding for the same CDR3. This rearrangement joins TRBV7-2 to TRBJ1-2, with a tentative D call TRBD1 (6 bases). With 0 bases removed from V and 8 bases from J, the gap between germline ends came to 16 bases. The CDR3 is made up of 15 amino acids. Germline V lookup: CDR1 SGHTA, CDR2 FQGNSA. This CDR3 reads CASSLAFRGADGYTF. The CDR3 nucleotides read TGTGCCAGCAGCTTAGCGTTCCGGGGGGCAGACGGCTACACCTTC.

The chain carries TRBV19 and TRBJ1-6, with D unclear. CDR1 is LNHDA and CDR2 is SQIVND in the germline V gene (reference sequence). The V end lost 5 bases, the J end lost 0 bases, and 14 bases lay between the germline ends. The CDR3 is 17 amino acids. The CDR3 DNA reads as TGTGCCAGTAGTGAGGGAGGACCGAACTCCTATAATTCACCCCTCCACTTT. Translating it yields CASSEGGPNSYNSPLHF.

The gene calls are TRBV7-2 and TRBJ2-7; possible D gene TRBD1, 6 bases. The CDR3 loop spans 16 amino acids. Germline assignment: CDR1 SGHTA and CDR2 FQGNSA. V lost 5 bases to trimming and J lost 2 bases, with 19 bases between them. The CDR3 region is CASSLTRDISTYEQYF. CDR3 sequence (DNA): TGTGCCAGCAGCCTCACACGGGACATCAGTACCTACGAGCAGTACTTC.

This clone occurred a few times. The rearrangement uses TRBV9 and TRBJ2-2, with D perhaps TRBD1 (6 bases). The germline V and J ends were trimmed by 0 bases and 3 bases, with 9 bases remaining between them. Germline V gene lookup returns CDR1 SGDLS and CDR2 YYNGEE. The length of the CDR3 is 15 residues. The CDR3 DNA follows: TGTGCCAGCAGCGTAGGGCCAGGGGACACCGGGGAGCTGTTTTTT. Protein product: CASSVGPGDTGELFF.

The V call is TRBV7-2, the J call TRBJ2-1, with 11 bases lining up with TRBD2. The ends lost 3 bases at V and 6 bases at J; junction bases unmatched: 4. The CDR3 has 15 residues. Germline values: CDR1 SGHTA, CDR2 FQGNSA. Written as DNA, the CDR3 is TGTGCCAGCAGCTTCGGACTAGCGGGTTTCAATGAGCAGTTCTTC. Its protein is CASSFGLAGFNEQFF.

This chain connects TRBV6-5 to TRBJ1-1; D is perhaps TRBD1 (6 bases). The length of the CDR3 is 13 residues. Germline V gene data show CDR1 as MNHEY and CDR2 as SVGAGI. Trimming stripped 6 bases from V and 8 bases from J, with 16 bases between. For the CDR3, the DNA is TGTGCCAGCAGCGATAGACAGGAGGCAGAAGCTTTCTTT. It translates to CASSDRQEAEAFF.

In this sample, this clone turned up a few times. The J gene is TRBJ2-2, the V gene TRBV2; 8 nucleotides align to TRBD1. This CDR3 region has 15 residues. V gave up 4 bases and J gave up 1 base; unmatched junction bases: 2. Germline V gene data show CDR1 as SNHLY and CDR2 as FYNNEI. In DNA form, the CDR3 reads TGTGCCAGCAGTGGACAGGGGAGGAACACCGGGGAGCTGTTTTTT. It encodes CASSGQGRNTGELFF.

CDR3 sequence (DNA): TGTGCCAGTAGCAGTAACACAGGGGGCGGCAGGTATGGGGCCAACGTCCTGACTTTC. Its translation is CASSSNTGGGRYGANVLTF. J is TRBJ2-6 and V is TRBV19; 9 bases are shared with TRBD1. With V trimmed by 6 bases and J by 3 bases, 15 bases remained unmatched. The CDR3 has 19 residues. Germline-derived CDR1 and CDR2 are LNHDA and SQIVND (reference sequence). Drawing the rest from reference TRBV19 and TRBJ2-6, the complete variable domain is DGGITQSPKYLFRKEGQNVTLSCEQNLNHDAMYWYRQDPGQGLRLIYYSQIVNDFQKGDIAEGYSVSREKKESFPLTVTSAQKNPTAFYLCASSSNTGGGRYGANVLTFGAGSRLTVL.

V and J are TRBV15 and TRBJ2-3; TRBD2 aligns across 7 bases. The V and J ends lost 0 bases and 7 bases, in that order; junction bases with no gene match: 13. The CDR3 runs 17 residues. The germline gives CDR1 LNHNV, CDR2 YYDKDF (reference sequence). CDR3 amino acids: CATSRDTGGLLRNTQYF. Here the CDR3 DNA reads TGTGCCACCAGCAGAGATACGGGGGGACTTCTTAGAAATACGCAGTATTTT.

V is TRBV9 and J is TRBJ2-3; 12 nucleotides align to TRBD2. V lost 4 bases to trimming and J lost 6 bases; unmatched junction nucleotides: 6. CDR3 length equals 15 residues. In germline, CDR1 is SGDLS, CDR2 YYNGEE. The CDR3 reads CASSPSGGGLDTQYF. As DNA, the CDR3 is TGTGCCAGCAGCCCTAGCGGGGGGGGGCTCGATACGCAGTATTTT.